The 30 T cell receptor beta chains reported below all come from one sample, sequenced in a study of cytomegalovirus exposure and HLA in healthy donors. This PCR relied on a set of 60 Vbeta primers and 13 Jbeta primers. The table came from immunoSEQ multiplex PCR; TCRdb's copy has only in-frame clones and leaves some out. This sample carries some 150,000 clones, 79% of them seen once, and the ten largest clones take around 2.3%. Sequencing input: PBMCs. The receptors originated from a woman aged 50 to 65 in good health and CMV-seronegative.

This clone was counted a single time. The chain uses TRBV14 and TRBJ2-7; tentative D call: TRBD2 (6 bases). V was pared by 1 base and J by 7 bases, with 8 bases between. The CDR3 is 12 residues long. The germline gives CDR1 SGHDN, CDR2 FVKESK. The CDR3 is CASSQGRVEQYF. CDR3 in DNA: TGTGCCAGCAGCCAAGGGAGGGTTGAGCAGTACTTC.

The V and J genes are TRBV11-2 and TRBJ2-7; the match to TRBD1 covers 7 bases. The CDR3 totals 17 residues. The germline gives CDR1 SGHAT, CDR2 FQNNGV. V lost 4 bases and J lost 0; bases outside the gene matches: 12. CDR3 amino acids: CASSSSFLRDSSYEQYF. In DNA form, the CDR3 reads TGTGCCAGCAGCTCATCGTTTCTTCGGGACAGCTCCTACGAGCAGTACTTC. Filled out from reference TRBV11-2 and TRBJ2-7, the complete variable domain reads EAGVAQSPRYKIIEKRQSVAFWCNPISGHATLYWYQQILGQGPKLLIQFQNNGVVDDSQLPKDRFSAERLKGVDSTLKIQPAKLEDSAVYLCASSSSFLRDSSYEQYFGPGTRLTVT.

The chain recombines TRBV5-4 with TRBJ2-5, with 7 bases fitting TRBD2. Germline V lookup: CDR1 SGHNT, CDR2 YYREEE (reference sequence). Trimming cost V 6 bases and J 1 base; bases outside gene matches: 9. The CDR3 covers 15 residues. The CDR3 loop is CASNLAEGPQETQYF. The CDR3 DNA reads TGTGCCAGCAACCTAGCGGAGGGGCCCCAAGAGACCCAGTACTTC.

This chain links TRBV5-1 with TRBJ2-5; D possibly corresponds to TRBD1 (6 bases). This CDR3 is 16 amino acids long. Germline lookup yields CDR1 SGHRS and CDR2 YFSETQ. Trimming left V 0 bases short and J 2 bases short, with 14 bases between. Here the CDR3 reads CASSLARGTSQETQYF. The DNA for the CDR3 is TGCGCCAGCAGCTTGGCCCGTGGGACATCGCAAGAGACCCAGTACTTC.

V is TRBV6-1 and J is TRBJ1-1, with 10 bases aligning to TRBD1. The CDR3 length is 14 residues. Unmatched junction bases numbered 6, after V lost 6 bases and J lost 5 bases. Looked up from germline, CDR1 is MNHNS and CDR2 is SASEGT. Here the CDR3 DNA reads TGTGCCAGCAGGGGACAGGGGAGAGATACTGAAGCTTTCTTT. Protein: CASRGQGRDTEAFF.

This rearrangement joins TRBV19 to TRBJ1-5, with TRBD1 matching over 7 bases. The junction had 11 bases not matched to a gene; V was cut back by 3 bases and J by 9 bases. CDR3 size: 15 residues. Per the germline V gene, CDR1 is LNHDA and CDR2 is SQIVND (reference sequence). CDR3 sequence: CASSMPQTRDRPQHF. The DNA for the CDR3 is TGTGCCAGTAGTATGCCCCAAACCCGGGACAGGCCCCAGCATTTT.

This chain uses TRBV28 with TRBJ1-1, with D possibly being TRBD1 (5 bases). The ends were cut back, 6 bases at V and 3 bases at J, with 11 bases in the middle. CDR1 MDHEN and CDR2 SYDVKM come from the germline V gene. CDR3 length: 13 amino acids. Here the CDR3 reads CASRRTYHTEAFF. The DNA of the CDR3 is TGTGCCAGCAGGCGGACATACCACACTGAAGCTTTCTTT.

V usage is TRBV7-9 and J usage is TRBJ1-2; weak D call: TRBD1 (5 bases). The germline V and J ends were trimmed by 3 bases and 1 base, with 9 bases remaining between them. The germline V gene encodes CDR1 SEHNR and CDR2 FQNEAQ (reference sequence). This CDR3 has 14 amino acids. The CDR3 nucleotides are TGTGCCAGCAGCTTCCTTGACAGTAACTATGGCTACACCTTC. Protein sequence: CASSFLDSNYGYTF.

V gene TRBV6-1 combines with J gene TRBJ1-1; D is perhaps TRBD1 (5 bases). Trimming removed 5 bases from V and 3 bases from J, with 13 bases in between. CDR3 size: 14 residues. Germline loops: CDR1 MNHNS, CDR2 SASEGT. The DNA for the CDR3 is TGTGCCAGCAGTCCGCGATTAGGGGACACTGAAGCTTTCTTT. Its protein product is CASSPRLGDTEAFF.

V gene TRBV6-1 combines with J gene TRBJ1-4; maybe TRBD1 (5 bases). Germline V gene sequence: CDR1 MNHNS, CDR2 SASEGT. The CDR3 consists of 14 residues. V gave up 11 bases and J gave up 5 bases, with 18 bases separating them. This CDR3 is CAGSPGTENEKLFF. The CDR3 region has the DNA TGTGCCGGGTCCCCCGGGACTGAGAATGAAAAACTGTTTTTT.

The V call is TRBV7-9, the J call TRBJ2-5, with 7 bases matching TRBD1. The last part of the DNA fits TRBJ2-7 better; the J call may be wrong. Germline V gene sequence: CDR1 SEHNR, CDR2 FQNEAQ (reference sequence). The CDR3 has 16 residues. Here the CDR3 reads CASSLGVGDSSYEQYF. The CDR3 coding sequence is TGTGCCAGCAGCTTAGGGGTGGGGGACAGTTCCTACGAGCAGTACTTC.

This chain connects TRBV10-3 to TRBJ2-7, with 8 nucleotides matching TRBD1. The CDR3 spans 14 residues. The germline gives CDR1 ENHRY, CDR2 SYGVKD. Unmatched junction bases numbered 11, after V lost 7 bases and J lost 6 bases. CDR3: CAINTGTGLREQYF. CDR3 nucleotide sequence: TGTGCCATCAATACCGGGACAGGCCTCCGCGAGCAGTACTTC.

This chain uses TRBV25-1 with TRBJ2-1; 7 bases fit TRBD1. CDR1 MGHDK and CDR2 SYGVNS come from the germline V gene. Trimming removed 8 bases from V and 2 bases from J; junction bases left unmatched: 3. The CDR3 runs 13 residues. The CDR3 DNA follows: TGTGCCAGCCTTGGGACAGCCTACAATGAGCAGTTCTTC. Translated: CASLGTAYNEQFF.

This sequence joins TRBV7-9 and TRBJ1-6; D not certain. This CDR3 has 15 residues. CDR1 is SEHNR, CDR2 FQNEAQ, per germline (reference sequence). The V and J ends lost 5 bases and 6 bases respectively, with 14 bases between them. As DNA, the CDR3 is TGTGCCAGCAGCCCAGAGGGCACTTCTAATTCACCCCTCCACTTT. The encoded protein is CASSPEGTSNSPLHF.

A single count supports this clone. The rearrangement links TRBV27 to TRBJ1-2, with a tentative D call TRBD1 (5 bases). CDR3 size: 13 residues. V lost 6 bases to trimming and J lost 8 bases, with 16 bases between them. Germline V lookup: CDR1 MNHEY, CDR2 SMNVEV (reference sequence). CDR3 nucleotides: TGTGCCAGCAGCACGACAGCCTACGGCGGCTACACCTTC. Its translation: CASSTTAYGGYTF.

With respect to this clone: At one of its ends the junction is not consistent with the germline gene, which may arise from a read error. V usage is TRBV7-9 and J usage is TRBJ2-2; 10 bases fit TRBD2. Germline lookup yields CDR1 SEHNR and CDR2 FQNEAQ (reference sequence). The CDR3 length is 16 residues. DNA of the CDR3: TGTTCCAGCAGCCCCAGCCTAGCGGGAGCGGTCGGGGAGCTGTTTTTT. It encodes CSSSPSLAGAVGELFF.

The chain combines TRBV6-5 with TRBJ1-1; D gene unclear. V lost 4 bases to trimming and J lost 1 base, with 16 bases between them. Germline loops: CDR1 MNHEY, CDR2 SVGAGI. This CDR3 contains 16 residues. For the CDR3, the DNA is TGTGCCAGCAGTTCAACCAAATCAACTACGAACACTGAAGCTTTCTTT. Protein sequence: CASSSTKSTTNTEAFF.

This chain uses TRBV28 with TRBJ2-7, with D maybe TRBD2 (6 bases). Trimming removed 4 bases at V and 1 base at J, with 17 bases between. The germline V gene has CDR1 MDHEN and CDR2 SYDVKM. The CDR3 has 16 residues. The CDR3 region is CASSYPTRRASYEQYF. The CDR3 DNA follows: TGTGCCAGCAGTTACCCTACGAGGAGGGCTTCCTACGAGCAGTACTTC.

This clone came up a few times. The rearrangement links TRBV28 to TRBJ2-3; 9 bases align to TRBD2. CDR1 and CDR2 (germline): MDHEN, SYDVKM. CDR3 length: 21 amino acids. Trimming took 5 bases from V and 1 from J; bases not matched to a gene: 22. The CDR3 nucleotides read TGTGCCAGCAGTGGGCGTAGAGGCAGGGCATTTAGACTAGCGGGCACAGATACGCAGTATTTT. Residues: CASSGRRGRAFRLAGTDTQYF.

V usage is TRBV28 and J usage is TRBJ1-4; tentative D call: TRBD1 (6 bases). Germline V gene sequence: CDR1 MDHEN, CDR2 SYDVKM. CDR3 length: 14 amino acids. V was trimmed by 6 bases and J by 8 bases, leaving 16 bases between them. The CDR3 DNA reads TGTGCCAGCAGACCAGGGGTCTTAGGGGAAAAACTGTTTTTT. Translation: CASRPGVLGEKLFF.

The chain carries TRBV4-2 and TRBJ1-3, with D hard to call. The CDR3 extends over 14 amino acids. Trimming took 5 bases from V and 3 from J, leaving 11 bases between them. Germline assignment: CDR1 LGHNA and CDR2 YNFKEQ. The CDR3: CASSFSGIGNTIYF. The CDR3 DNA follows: TGTGCCAGCAGCTTTTCGGGGATTGGAAACACCATATATTTT.

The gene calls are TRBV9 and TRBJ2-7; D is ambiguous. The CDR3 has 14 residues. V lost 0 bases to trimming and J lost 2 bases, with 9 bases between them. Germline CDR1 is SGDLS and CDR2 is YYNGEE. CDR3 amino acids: CASSVAGTTYEQYF. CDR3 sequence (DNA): TGTGCCAGCAGCGTAGCGGGTACAACCTACGAGCAGTACTTC.

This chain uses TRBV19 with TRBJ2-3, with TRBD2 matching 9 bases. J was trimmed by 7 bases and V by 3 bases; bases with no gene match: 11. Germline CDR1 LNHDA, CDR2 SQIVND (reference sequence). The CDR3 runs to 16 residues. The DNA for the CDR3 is TGTGCCAGTAGTATGTCCCCTAGCGGGGTCACGTATACGCAGTATTTT. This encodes CASSMSPSGVTYTQYF.

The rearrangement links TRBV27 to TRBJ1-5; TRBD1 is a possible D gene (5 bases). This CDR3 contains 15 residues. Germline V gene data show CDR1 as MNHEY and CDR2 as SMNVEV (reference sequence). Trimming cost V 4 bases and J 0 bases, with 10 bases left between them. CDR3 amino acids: CASSSGLTSNQPQHF. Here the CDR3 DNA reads TGTGCCAGCAGTTCGGGACTAACTAGCAATCAGCCCCAGCATTTT.

The CDR3 loop is CASRRKGQATGELFF. The DNA for the CDR3 is TGTGCCAGCAGACGGAAAGGACAGGCAACCGGGGAGCTGTTTTTT. The V gene is TRBV6-5, the J gene TRBJ2-2, with TRBD1 identical over 7 bases. The CDR3 extends over 15 amino acids. Trimming cost V 6 bases and J 5 bases; bases outside gene matches: 9. CDR1 and CDR2 (germline): MNHEY, SVGAGI.

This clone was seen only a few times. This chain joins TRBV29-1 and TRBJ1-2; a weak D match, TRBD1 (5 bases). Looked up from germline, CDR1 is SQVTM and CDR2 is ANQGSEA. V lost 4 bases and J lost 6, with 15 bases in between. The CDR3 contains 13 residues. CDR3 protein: CSVVQGNSNGYTF. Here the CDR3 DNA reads TGCAGCGTTGTCCAGGGCAATTCGAATGGCTACACCTTC.

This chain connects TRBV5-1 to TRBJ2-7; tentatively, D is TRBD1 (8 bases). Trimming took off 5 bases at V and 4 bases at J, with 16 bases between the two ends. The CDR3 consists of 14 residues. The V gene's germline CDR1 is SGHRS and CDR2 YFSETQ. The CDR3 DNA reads TGCGCCAGCAGACCCCTACAGGGGGGGTACGAGCAGTACTTC. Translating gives CASRPLQGGYEQYF.

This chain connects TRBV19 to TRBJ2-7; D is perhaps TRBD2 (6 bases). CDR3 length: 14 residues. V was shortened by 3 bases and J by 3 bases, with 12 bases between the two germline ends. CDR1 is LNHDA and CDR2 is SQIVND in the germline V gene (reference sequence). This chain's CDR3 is CASSIGGGLYEQYF. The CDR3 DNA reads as TGTGCCAGTAGTATTGGGGGAGGACTCTACGAGCAGTACTTC.

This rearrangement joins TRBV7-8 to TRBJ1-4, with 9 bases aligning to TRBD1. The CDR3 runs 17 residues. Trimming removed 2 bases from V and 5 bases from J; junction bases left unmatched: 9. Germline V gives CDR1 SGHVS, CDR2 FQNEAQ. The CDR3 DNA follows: TGTGCCAGCAGCTTATCCCGGGACAGGGTTGGGAATGAAAAACTGTTTTTT. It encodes CASSLSRDRVGNEKLFF. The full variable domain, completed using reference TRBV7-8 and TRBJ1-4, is GAGVSQSPRYKVAKRGQDVALRCDPISGHVSLFWYQQALGQGPEFLTYFQNEAQLDKSGLPSDRFFAERPEGSVSTLKIQRTQQEDSAVYLCASSLSRDRVGNEKLFFGSGTQLSVL.

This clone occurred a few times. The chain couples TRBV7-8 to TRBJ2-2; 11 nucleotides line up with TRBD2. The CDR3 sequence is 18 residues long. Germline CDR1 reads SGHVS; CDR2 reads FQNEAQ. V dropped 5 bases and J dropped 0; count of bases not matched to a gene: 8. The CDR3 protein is CASSVPGLAEANTGELFF. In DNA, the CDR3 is TGTGCCAGCAGCGTCCCGGGACTAGCGGAAGCGAACACCGGGGAGCTGTTTTTT.